What follows are 2 T cell receptor beta chains derived from one specimen sequenced in a study of Tregs in tolerant kidney transplant recipients. Data came from immunoSEQ multiplex PCR; TCRdb stores just in-frame clones and leaves some out. The table shows around 230,000 clones, with more than 65% occurring only once. The source material was CD4+ T cells from blood. The receptors shown here come from a human donor in good health.

This chain joins TRBV14 and TRBJ2-3; 14 positions agree with TRBD2. The germline V gene has CDR1 SGHDN and CDR2 FVKESK. With 2 bases clipped from V and 6 bases from J, the junction kept 4 bases outside the gene matches. This CDR3 has 16 residues. CDR3 residues: CASSQPGLAGVDTQYF. The CDR3 DNA is TGTGCCAGCAGCCAACCGGGACTAGCGGGAGTGGATACGCAGTATTTT.

The V call is TRBV6-4, the J call TRBJ2-5, with D possibly matching TRBD2 (5 bases). The CDR3 runs 13 residues. Germline loops: CDR1 MRHNA, CDR2 SNTAGT. The V end lost 2 bases, the J end lost 7 bases, and 11 bases lay between the germline ends. The CDR3 loop is CASSDGEYGTQYF. CDR3 DNA sequence: TGTGCCAGCAGTGACGGGGAGTACGGGACCCAGTACTTC.